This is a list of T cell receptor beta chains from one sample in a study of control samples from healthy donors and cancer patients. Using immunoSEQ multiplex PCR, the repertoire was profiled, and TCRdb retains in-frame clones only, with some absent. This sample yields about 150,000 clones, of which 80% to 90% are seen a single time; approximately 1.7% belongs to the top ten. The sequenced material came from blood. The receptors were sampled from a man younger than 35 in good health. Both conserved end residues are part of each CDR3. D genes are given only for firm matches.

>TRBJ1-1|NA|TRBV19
TGTGCCAGTAGTATCGGGCCGGCGAACACTGAAGCTTTCTTT
CASSIGPANTEAFF
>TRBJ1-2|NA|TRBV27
TGTGCCAGTGGACAGAAAATTAACTATGGCTACACCTTC
CASGQKINYGYTF
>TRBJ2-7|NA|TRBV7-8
TGTGCCAGCAGCCCATCTGGTGGGGCTTACGGGCAGTACTTC
CASSPSGGAYGQYF
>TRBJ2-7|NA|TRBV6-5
TGTGCCAGCAGTTACTATCTCGGGGCCTTTTACGAGCAGTACTTC
CASSYYLGAFYEQYF
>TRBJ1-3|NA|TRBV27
TGTGCCAGCAGTCCTAGCCGGCGGAGTTCTGGAAACACCATATATTTT
CASSPSRRSSGNTIYF
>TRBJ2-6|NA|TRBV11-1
TGTGCCAGCAGCAGATCGGATGGGGCCAACGTCCTGACTTTC
CASSRSDGANVLTF
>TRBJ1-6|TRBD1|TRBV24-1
TGTGCCACCAGCGATTGTGACAGGGGTTGCAAACGCTCCTATAATTCACCCCTCCACTTT
CATSDCDRGCKRSYNSPLHF
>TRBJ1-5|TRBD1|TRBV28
TGTGCCACAAAAAGACAGAGGGGGCCCGGACAGCCCCAGCATTTT
CATKRQRGPGQPQHF
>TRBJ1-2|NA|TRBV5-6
TGTGCCAGCAGCTCCGGCCCTCCCTATGGCTACACCTTC
CASSSGPPYGYTF
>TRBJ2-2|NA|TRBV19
TGTGCCAGTAGTATCCCGGAGAACACCGGGGAGCTGTTTTTT
CASSIPENTGELFF
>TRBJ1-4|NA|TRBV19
TGTGCCTCCGGACAGCCTGAGGAAAAACTGTTTTTT
CASGQPEEKLFF